Listed below are T cell receptor beta chains from one sample, sequenced in a study of beta chain features in type 1 diabetes. The data were produced by immunoSEQ multiplex PCR, yet TCRdb's version contains in-frame clones alone and is incomplete. The sample gives 130,000 to 150,000 clones, 6.9% of which show up once; approximately 1.4% is in the top ten. Sequencing input: central memory CD4+ T cells from blood. The receptors shown here come from a woman aged 25 to 45 in good health. Both conserved end residues are part of each CDR3. A D gene is named only where the DNA matches it firmly. Size is stated for part of the rows, as once, few or many counts, or as a class when the clone is expanded.

v_gene	abundance	len	d_gene	j_gene	CDR3nt	CDR3aa
TRBV7-9	many	16	-	TRBJ2-5	TGTGCCAGCAGCTTCGCAGGGGTTGACTTTCAAGAGACCCAGTACTTC	CASSFAGVDFQETQYF
TRBV9	few	15	TRBD2	TRBJ2-1	TGTGCCAGCAGCCCAGCGGGAGGCCCCTACAATGAGCAGTTCTTC	CASSPAGGPYNEQFF
TRBV7-2	many	13	-	TRBJ2-4	TGTGCCAGCACCGGGCCAGGGGCAAACATTCAGTACTTC	CASTGPGANIQYF
TRBV28	few	14	TRBD1	TRBJ1-2	TGTGCCAGCAGTTGGGGGACAGAGAACTATGGCTACACCTTC	CASSWGTENYGYTF
TRBV27	few	16	TRBD1	TRBJ1-5	TGTGCCAGCAGTTTTAGGACAGGGGGAAGCAATCAGCCCCAGCATTTT	CASSFRTGGSNQPQHF
TRBV4-2	few	16	TRBD2	TRBJ2-7	TGTGCCAGCAGCCAAGAGGGGACTAGCGGGAGAACTGAGCAGTACTTC	CASSQEGTSGRTEQYF
TRBV6-6	-	11	-	TRBJ2-1	TGTGCCAGCAGCTTAAATCTCGAGCAGTTCTTC	CASSLNLEQFF
TRBV11-2	-	15	-	TRBJ2-1	TGTGCCAGCAGCTTAGACCGGGGTTACTACAATGAGCAGTTCTTC	CASSLDRGYYNEQFF
TRBV10-3	few	18	-	TRBJ2-5	TGTGCCATCTCGAACGCGGGACAGTCTTACAGATCTAAAGAGACCCAGTACTTC	CAISNAGQSYRSKETQYF
TRBV23-1	-	14	TRBD2	TRBJ2-1	TGCGCCCGCGGCACTAGCGGGGACGAAGATGAGCAGTTCTTC	CARGTSGDEDEQFF
TRBV19	-	12	-	TRBJ1-2	TGTGCCAGTATTCAAGGGGACTATGGCTACACCTTC	CASIQGDYGYTF
TRBV7-9	-	14	TRBD1	TRBJ2-3	TGTGCCAGCAGCCCGGGACAGGGGAGAGATACGCAGTATTTT	CASSPGQGRDTQYF
TRBV5-1	-	14	-	TRBJ2-3	TGCGCCAGCAAACGGGTTTTAAACACAGATACGCAGTATTTT	CASKRVLNTDTQYF
TRBV4-2	many	15	-	TRBJ1-5	TGTGCCAGCAGCCAGGACGGACAGTTCAATCAGCCCCAGCATTTT	CASSQDGQFNQPQHF
TRBV27	-	14	TRBD1	TRBJ2-7	TGTGCCAGCAGCCGGACAGGGCCACGCTACGAGCAGTACTTC	CASSRTGPRYEQYF
TRBV21-1	-	21	-	TRBJ2-1	TGTGCCAGCAGCAAAGGGGTTGGACTAGCGGGAGGGGACCACTCCTACAATGAGCAGTTCTTC	CASSKGVGLAGGDHSYNEQFF
TRBV7-3	few	15	-	TRBJ1-2	TGTGCCAGCAGCCCCTCGGACGGGAAGGACTATGGCTACACCTTC	CASSPSDGKDYGYTF
TRBV6-5	-	13	-	TRBJ2-7	TGTGCCAGCAGCAACCCTCCAGGGATCGAGCAGTACTTC	CASSNPPGIEQYF
TRBV7-9	many	13	-	TRBJ2-7	TGTGCCAGCAGCTTTTCGGGCGCGGGCGAGCAGTACTTC	CASSFSGAGEQYF
TRBV7-9	many	14	TRBD1	TRBJ2-4	TGTGCCAGCAGCACAGGACAGGGTGAAAACATTCAGTACTTC	CASSTGQGENIQYF
TRBV2	-	14	TRBD1	TRBJ2-5	TGTGCCAGCAGTGAGCAGCAGGGGGCAGAGACCCAGTACTTC	CASSEQQGAETQYF
TRBV11-2	few	13	TRBD1	TRBJ1-2	TGTGCCAGCAGAACAGGGGGCTCGGGGGGCTACACCTTC	CASRTGGSGGYTF
TRBV7-3	few	13	-	TRBJ2-2	TGTGCCAGCAGCCCCCCGGGGACCGGGGAGCTGTTTTTT	CASSPPGTGELFF
TRBV6-1	few	12	-	TRBJ2-1	TGTGCCAGCAGCGCCGGCTACAATGAGCAGTTCTTC	CASSAGYNEQFF
TRBV7-6	few	15	-	TRBJ1-1	TGTGCCAGCAGCTTAGCACGAGGTGTGAACACTGAAGCTTTCTTT	CASSLARGVNTEAFF
TRBV18	few	14	-	TRBJ2-5	TGTGCCAGCTCCCGCGGCACCCTACAAGAGACCCAGTACTTC	CASSRGTLQETQYF
TRBV28	-	12	-	TRBJ2-7	TGTGCCAGCAGTTTTGAGGACACCGAGCAGTACTTC	CASSFEDTEQYF
TRBV2	few	15	-	TRBJ2-7	TGTGCCAGCAGTGAGAGGGCGGAGACCTACTACGAGCAGTACTTC	CASSERAETYYEQYF
TRBV5-8	-	12	-	TRBJ1-1	TGTGCCAGCAACAGGGTTCAGACTGAAGCTTTCTTT	CASNRVQTEAFF
TRBV7-3	many	17	TRBD2	TRBJ2-5	TGTGCCAGCAGCCCCTCAGGGACTAGCGGGATCCAAGAGACCCAGTACTTC	CASSPSGTSGIQETQYF
TRBV4-2	many	14	-	TRBJ2-4	TGTGCCAGCAGCCAAAGCTCAGGGGTTAACATTCAGTACTTC	CASSQSSGVNIQYF
TRBV6-6	few	11	-	TRBJ2-7	TGTGCCAGCAGTTCCGGAGTTGAGCAGTACTTC	CASSSGVEQYF
TRBV6-1	-	15	-	TRBJ2-7	TGTGCCAGCAGTGAACGCGAGGCTAGCCGGAGCGAGCAGTACTTC	CASSEREASRSEQYF
TRBV7-7	-	14	TRBD2	TRBJ2-5	TGTGCTAGCAGCCCGAGCGGGAGGGAGGAGACCCAGTACTTC	CASSPSGREETQYF
TRBV27	-	14	-	TRBJ2-1	TGTGCCAGCAGTTTCGCCGGTTCCTACAATGAGCAGTTCTTC	CASSFAGSYNEQFF
TRBV28	-	15	TRBD2	TRBJ2-1	TGTGCCAGCAGTTTAGGGGGACTAGCGGGCCCCCAGCAGTTCTTC	CASSLGGLAGPQQFF
TRBV15	many	12	-	TRBJ1-1	TGTGCCACCAGCAGAGGAGACTCTGAAGCTTTCTTT	CATSRGDSEAFF
TRBV5-1	-	14	TRBD2	TRBJ2-7	TGCGCCAGCAGCTTCCTGACTAGCGGATACGAGCAGTACTTC	CASSFLTSGYEQYF
TRBV18	-	15	-	TRBJ2-6	TGTGCCAGCTCCCTTCGAGAAACTGGGGCCAACGTCCTGACTTTC	CASSLRETGANVLTF
TRBV6-1	few	15	TRBD1	TRBJ1-2	TGTGCCAGCAGTGAGAGGACAGGGAGGAAGGATGGCTACACCTTC	CASSERTGRKDGYTF
TRBV29-1	few	16	-	TRBJ1-2	TGCAGCGTTGATTTTACACATCTTCAGGGGAAATATGGCTACACCTTC	CSVDFTHLQGKYGYTF
TRBV7-8	few	12	-	TRBJ2-7	TGTGCCAGCAGCTTACAGACCTACGAGCAGTACTTC	CASSLQTYEQYF
TRBV6-6	-	15	-	TRBJ2-4	TGTGCCACCTTAGAGGGTCAAGGTCCCAAAAACATTCAGTACTTC	CATLEGQGPKNIQYF
TRBV11-3	-	13	TRBD2	TRBJ2-1	TGTGCCAGCAGCCCGCTAGCGGGAAGTGAGCAGTTCTTC	CASSPLAGSEQFF
TRBV9	-	16	TRBD1	TRBJ1-1	TGTGCCAGCAGCCCCCGGACAGGGGCGACGAACACTGAAGCTTTCTTT	CASSPRTGATNTEAFF
TRBV10-2	-	13	-	TRBJ1-2	TGCGCCAGCAGGGACAATTGGAACTATGGCTACACCTTC	CASRDNWNYGYTF
TRBV6-6	once	14	-	TRBJ2-1	TGTGCCAGCAGCCAAAGTCCCGCGGGGTATGAGCAGTTCTTC	CASSQSPAGYEQFF
TRBV5-1	few	15	TRBD2	TRBJ2-7	TGCGCCAGCAGCTGGGCCCCCGGGACTACCGGCGAGCAGTACTTC	CASSWAPGTTGEQYF
TRBV7-2	-	14	TRBD1	TRBJ2-7	TGTGCCAGCAGCTACCGACAGGGCCCCTACGAGCAGTACTTC	CASSYRQGPYEQYF
TRBV27	-	14	-	TRBJ1-2	TGTGCCAGCAGTTTTTCCCGACGGGGGGGAGGCTACACCTTC	CASSFSRRGGGYTF
TRBV15	few	16	TRBD1	TRBJ2-3	TGTGCCACCAGCAGAGATCAAACAGGGGGCACAGATACGCAGTATTTT	CATSRDQTGGTDTQYF
TRBV6-5	-	16	TRBD2	TRBJ2-3	TGTGCCAGCAGTTACATCGGTAGCGGGTACACAGATACGCAGTATTTT	CASSYIGSGYTDTQYF
TRBV7-2	few	15	TRBD2	TRBJ2-5	TGTGCCAGCAGCTTAGGTGGGGGGGGACAAGAGACCCAGTACTTC	CASSLGGGGQETQYF
TRBV7-2	-	15	TRBD2	TRBJ2-5	TGTGCCAGCAGCCAAGGGACTAGCGGAAAAGAGACCCAGTACTTC	CASSQGTSGKETQYF